These 25 T cell receptor beta chains share one sample of origin, sequenced in a study of T cell changes during pregnancy in multiple sclerosis (dated by TCRdb to about 2019). The library was generated by the immunoSEQ multiplex PCR assay. TCRdb took over this immuneACCESS table, retaining in-frame rearrangements with V and J assigned. Such tables are incomplete; in checked studies, under half of the missing clones stem from an unresolved V gene, and the remainder is unexplained. A total of approximately 87,000 clones appear in this sample, about nine tenths of them only once. Less than 0.6% of the sample belongs to the ten largest clones. The specimen was CD4+ T cells from peripheral blood mononuclear cells, collected in the second trimester of pregnancy. The receptors originated from a female donor with multiple sclerosis, enrolled in a pregnancy study.

The V gene is TRBV4-2, the J gene TRBJ2-7, with D possibly TRBD2 on 5 matching bases. V lost 1 base and J 6 bases, leaving 13 bases between the germline ends. CDR1 LGHNA and CDR2 YNFKEQ come from the germline V gene. The CDR3 loop spans 14 amino acids. CDR3 sequence reads: CASSQGPTGLEQYF. DNA for the CDR3: TGTGCCAGCAGCCAAGGCCCGACCGGACTCGAGCAGTACTTC.

This clone was recorded once. The chain couples TRBV5-6 to TRBJ1-2; TRBD1 is a possible D gene (5 bases). The CDR3 is 14 residues long. From germline, CDR1 is SGHDT and CDR2 YYEEEE. V gave up 1 base and J gave up 0 bases, with 7 bases separating them. For the CDR3, the DNA is TGTGCCAGCAGCTTGTGGGGCGCTAACTATGGCTACACCTTC. Protein sequence: CASSLWGANYGYTF.

J is TRBJ1-6 and V is TRBV5-1; tentatively, D is TRBD1 (6 bases). CDR1 and CDR2 (germline): SGHRS, YFSETQ. Trimming took off 2 bases at V and 6 bases at J, with 12 bases between the two ends. CDR3 length: 15 amino acids. CDR3 sequence: CASSFTGSLNSPLHF. The CDR3 nucleotides read TGCGCCAGCAGCTTTACAGGGAGTCTTAATTCACCCCTCCACTTT.

The J gene is TRBJ2-7, the V gene TRBV28; TRBD1 agrees at 8 bases. The CDR3 totals 14 residues. V lost 5 bases, J lost 4 bases, and 7 bases stayed unmatched. Germline V gives CDR1 MDHEN, CDR2 SYDVKM. The DNA of the CDR3 is TGTGCCAGCAGTGGCCGGGACAGGCCTTACGAGCAGTACTTC. Encoded protein: CASSGRDRPYEQYF.

The rearrangement uses TRBV5-1 and TRBJ1-5; perhaps TRBD1 as D (5 bases). This CDR3 comprises 13 residues. V was shortened by 5 bases and J by 4 bases, with 10 bases between the two germline ends. Looked up from germline, CDR1 is SGHRS and CDR2 is YFSETQ. The CDR3 DNA is TGCGCCAGCAGATCGACAGTTAATCAGCCCCAGCATTTT. Translation: CASRSTVNQPQHF.

V gene TRBV4-1 combines with J gene TRBJ2-7; TRBD1 matches at 9 bases. Germline CDR1 is MGHRA and CDR2 is YSYEKL. V lost 2 bases to trimming and J lost 6 bases; unmatched junction nucleotides: 17. CDR3 length equals 18 residues. DNA of the CDR3: TGCGCCAGCAGCCAAAGAGGGTTCATGGACAGGGGCAACTTCGAGCAGTACTTC. This codes for CASSQRGFMDRGNFEQYF.

This clone was recorded once. The gene calls are TRBV5-4 and TRBJ2-3; D gene ambiguous. CDR1 and CDR2 from the germline V gene are SGHNT and YYREEE (reference sequence). V was shortened by 5 bases and J by 3 bases, with 16 bases between the two germline ends. The CDR3 spans 15 residues. The CDR3 here is CASSLAAAQTDTQYF. The CDR3 DNA sequence: TGTGCCAGCAGTCTGGCGGCGGCGCAGACAGATACGCAGTATTTT.

This chain uses TRBV6-1 with TRBJ2-7, with TRBD1 matching over 12 bases. Germline V gene lookup returns CDR1 MNHNS and CDR2 SASEGT. Trimming took 3 bases from V and 3 from J; bases not matched to a gene: 3. There are 15 residues in the CDR3. Here the CDR3 DNA reads TGTGCCAGCAGTGAGGGGGACAGGGGGCTCTACGAGCAGTACTTC. It translates to CASSEGDRGLYEQYF.

The V and J genes are TRBV30 and TRBJ2-4; 11 positions agree with TRBD2. This CDR3 region has 19 residues. CDR1 and CDR2 from the germline V gene are GTSNPN and SVGIG (reference sequence). After removal of 7 bases from V and 3 bases from J, the junction contained 20 bases not matched to a gene. The DNA of the CDR3 is TGTGCCTCGATATATACTTCTAGCGGGAGGCGGTTAGGCAAAAACATTCAGTACTTC. Translated: CASIYTSSGRRLGKNIQYF.

As concerns this clone: At one of its ends the junction is not consistent with the germline gene, which may arise from a read error. The V and J genes are TRBV27 and TRBJ1-1; maybe TRBD1 (6 bases). This CDR3 region has 15 residues. Germline assignment: CDR1 MNHEY and CDR2 SMNVEV (reference sequence). CDR3 region: CANSPRTAMNTEAFF. The CDR3 DNA follows: TGTGCCAACAGTCCTAGGACAGCGATGAACACTGAAGCTTTCTTT.

The chain has TRBV7-9 and TRBJ2-7; 7 bases map to TRBD2. The CDR3 totals 14 residues. Looked up from germline, CDR1 is SEHNR and CDR2 is FQNEAQ (reference sequence). J lost 0 bases, V lost 8 bases, and 7 bases had no gene match. CDR3 sequence: CASRWGGSSYEQYF. The DNA for the CDR3 is TGTGCCAGCCGCTGGGGGGGGAGCTCCTACGAGCAGTACTTC.

V is TRBV11-3 and J is TRBJ1-2; maybe TRBD1 (5 bases). Germline assignment: CDR1 SGHNT and CDR2 YENEEA. Trimming pared 1 base from V and 7 bases from J, leaving 19 bases between. The CDR3 loop spans 16 amino acids. CDR3 sequence (DNA): TGTGCCAGCAGCTTAGGCCTGGCGTGGCAGGGTGGTGGCTACACCTTC. Amino acid sequence: CASSLGLAWQGGGYTF.

This chain links TRBV7-9 with TRBJ1-2, with 10 positions matching TRBD1. This CDR3 contains 16 residues. V gave up 5 bases and J gave up 6 bases; unmatched junction bases: 12. In germline, CDR1 is SEHNR, CDR2 FQNEAQ (reference sequence). The DNA of the CDR3 is TGTGCCAGCAGCCGTGAAGTTGGACAGGGGGTCGATGGCTACACCTTC. It encodes CASSREVGQGVDGYTF.

The CDR3 bases are TGTGCCAGCAGTTTCTCCCTAGCGGGAGTCGAGCAGTACTTC. Encoded protein: CASSFSLAGVEQYF. The J gene is TRBJ2-7, the V gene TRBV28, with TRBD2 matching over 10 bases. This CDR3 region has 14 residues. Per the germline V gene, CDR1 is MDHEN and CDR2 is SYDVKM. Germline trimming cut 3 bases from V and 6 bases from J; bases unmatched to any gene: 5.

A single count supports this clone. This chain joins TRBV12-5 and TRBJ1-1; TRBD1 might be the D (5 bases). Deletions cut 1 base from V and 11 bases from J, with 14 bases between. Germline-derived CDR1 and CDR2 are LGHNT and FRNRAP. The CDR3 extends over 13 amino acids. The CDR3 loop is CASGLGTGTGAFF. The DNA of the CDR3 is TGTGCTAGTGGTTTGGGTACTGGGACTGGCGCTTTCTTT.

J is TRBJ2-2 and V is TRBV10-3; 15 nucleotides agree with TRBD2. V dropped 6 bases and J dropped 2; count of bases not matched to a gene: 4. Germline V lookup: CDR1 ENHRY, CDR2 SYGVKD. The CDR3 length is 17 residues. The CDR3 spells CAIRGLAGGLNTGELFF. The DNA of the CDR3 is TGTGCCATCAGGGGACTAGCGGGGGGCCTCAACACCGGGGAGCTGTTTTTT.

The chain combines TRBV2 with TRBJ1-6; D call uncertain. The length of the CDR3 is 15 residues. Germline V gives CDR1 SNHLY, CDR2 FYNNEI. The V end lost 6 bases, the J end lost 8 bases, and 17 bases lay between the germline ends. For the CDR3, the DNA is TGTGCCAGCAGGGAGGTCCCAGGAGAATATTCACCCCTCCACTTT. Its protein product is CASREVPGEYSPLHF.

The J gene is TRBJ2-2, the V gene TRBV9; tentatively, D is TRBD1 (6 bases). The CDR3 spans 16 residues. The V gene lost 4 bases and the J gene lost 4 bases, with 17 bases spanning the gap. Germline V CDR1 and CDR2: SGDLS, YYNGEE. CDR3 in amino acids: CASSFRDTAITGELFF. The CDR3 DNA reads TGTGCCAGCAGCTTCCGGGACACGGCGATCACCGGGGAGCTGTTTTTT. The complete variable domain, with remaining parts taken from reference TRBV9 and TRBJ2-2, reads DSGVTQTPKHLITATGQRVTLRCSPRSGDLSVYWYQQSLDQGLQFLIQYYNGEERAKGNILERFSAQQFPDLHSELNLSSLELGDSALYFCASSFRDTAITGELFFGEGSRLTVL.

The genes are TRBV10-3 and TRBJ2-5, with TRBD2 matching 13 bases. V dropped 3 bases and J dropped 4; count of bases not matched to a gene: 11. Looked up from germline, CDR1 is ENHRY and CDR2 is SYGVKD. The length of the CDR3 is 18 residues. The CDR3: CAISDPLGLAGAGETQYF. In DNA form, the CDR3 reads TGTGCCATCAGTGACCCACTAGGACTAGCGGGAGCGGGAGAGACCCAGTACTTC.

V is TRBV7-7 and J is TRBJ2-5; D ambiguous. Germline CDR1 SSHAT, CDR2 FNYEAQ (reference sequence). This CDR3 spans 13 amino acids. V lost 5 bases and J lost 3, with 10 bases in between. CDR3 sequence: CASSRGGKETQYF. CDR3 in DNA: TGTGCCAGCAGCCGAGGCGGAAAAGAGACCCAGTACTTC.

V gene TRBV6-5 combines with J gene TRBJ1-1, with D possibly being TRBD1 (5 bases). The CDR3 covers 16 residues. Trimming pared 2 bases from V and 1 base from J, leaving 14 bases between. Germline assignment: CDR1 MNHEY and CDR2 SVGAGI. The CDR3 region is CASSYGSGLKNTEAFF. The CDR3 nucleotides are TGTGCCAGCAGTTACGGGTCAGGGCTTAAGAACACTGAAGCTTTCTTT.

V is TRBV11-3 and J is TRBJ1-1; 9 bases line up with TRBD1. The length of the CDR3 is 15 residues. V dropped 7 bases and J dropped 4; count of bases not matched to a gene: 10. The V gene's germline CDR1 is SGHNT and CDR2 YENEEA. DNA for the CDR3: TGTGCCAGCATCCCAACAGGGGGCTTGGGCACTGAAGCTTTCTTT. This encodes CASIPTGGLGTEAFF.

V and J are TRBV6-1 and TRBJ1-2; D is uncertain. The CDR3 totals 16 residues. V gave up 1 base and J gave up 6 bases, with 18 bases separating them. Germline V gene lookup returns CDR1 MNHNS and CDR2 SASEGT. CDR3 nucleotides: TGTGCCAGCAGTGAAGGATTTCCTGCCAGGCACCATGGCTACACCTTC. Protein product: CASSEGFPARHHGYTF.

The rearrangement joins TRBV7-2 to TRBJ1-1; TRBD1 agrees at 11 bases. Germline lookup yields CDR1 SGHTA and CDR2 FQGNSA. CDR3 length equals 15 residues. After removal of 3 bases from V and 4 bases from J, the junction contained 4 bases not matched to a gene. CDR3 sequence: CASSFRTGGLTEAFF. As DNA, the CDR3 is TGTGCCAGCAGCTTCCGGACAGGGGGCCTCACTGAAGCTTTCTTT. Variable domain in full (rest from reference TRBV7-2 and TRBJ1-1): GAGVSQSPSNKVTEKGKDVELRCDPISGHTALYWYRQSLGQGLEFLIYFQGNSAPDKSGLPSDRFSAERTGGSVSTLTIQRTQQEDSAVYLCASSFRTGGLTEAFFGQGTRLTVV.

Here the CDR3 DNA reads TGTGCCAGCAGTTCAGGGGAGGGAACAGATACGCAGTATTTT. Encoded protein: CASSSGEGTDTQYF. The gene calls are TRBV6-7 and TRBJ2-3; possibly TRBD2 for D (7 bases). Being an ORF, TRBV6-7 has a function that is uncertain. The V gene lost 4 bases and the J gene lost 3 bases, with 11 bases spanning the gap. CDR3 length equals 14 residues.